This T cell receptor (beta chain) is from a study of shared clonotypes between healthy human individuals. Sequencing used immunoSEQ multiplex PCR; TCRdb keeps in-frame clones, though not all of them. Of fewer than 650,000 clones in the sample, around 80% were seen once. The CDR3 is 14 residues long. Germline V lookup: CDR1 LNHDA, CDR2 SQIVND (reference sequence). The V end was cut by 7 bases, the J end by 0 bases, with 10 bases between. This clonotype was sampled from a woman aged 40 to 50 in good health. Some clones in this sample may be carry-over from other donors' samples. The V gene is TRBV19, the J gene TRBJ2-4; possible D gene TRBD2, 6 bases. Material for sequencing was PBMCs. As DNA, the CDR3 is TGTGCCAGTAACGGCGGGGTAGCCAAAAACATTCAGTACTTC. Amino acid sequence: CASNGGVAKNIQYF. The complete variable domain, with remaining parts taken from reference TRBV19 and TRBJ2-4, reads DGGITQSPKYLFRKEGQNVTLSCEQNLNHDAMYWYRQDPGQGLRLIYYSQIVNDFQKGDIAEGYSVSREKKESFPLTVTSAQKNPTAFYLCASNGGVAKNIQYFGAGTRLSVL.